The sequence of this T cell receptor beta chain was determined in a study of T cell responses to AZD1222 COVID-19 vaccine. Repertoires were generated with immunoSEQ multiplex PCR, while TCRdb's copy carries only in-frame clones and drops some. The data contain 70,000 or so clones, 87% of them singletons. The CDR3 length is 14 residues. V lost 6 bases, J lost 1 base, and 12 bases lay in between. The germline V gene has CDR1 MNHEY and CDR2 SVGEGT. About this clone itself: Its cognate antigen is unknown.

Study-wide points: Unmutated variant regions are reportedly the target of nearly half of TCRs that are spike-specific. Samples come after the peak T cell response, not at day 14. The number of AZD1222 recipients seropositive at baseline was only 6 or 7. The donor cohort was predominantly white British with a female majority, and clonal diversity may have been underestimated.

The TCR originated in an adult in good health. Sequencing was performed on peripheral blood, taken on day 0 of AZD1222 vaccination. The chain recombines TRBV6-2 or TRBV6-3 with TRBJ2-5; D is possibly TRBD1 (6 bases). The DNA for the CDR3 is TGTGCCAGCAGCCACAGGGTTCCCCAAGAGACCCAGTACTTC. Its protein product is CASSHRVPQETQYF.